One TCR beta chain is described in this entry. A sample-barcoded 5' primer and a J-beta primer mix were used in a second PCR of about 7 to 12 cycles. One entry per CDR3 protein, called by TCRdb with MiXCR from the 5' RACE reads. The table shows about 800,000 distinct CDR3 sequences, with about 25% occurring only once. The sample is drawn from a study of blood T cells in healthy people across ages. The trim removed 3 bases at V and 8 bases at J, leaving 4 bases unmatched. Per the germline V gene, CDR1 is LNHNV and CDR2 is YYDKDF (reference sequence). The CDR3 extends over 14 amino acids. This sample was also put to use in a study of T cells of mothers and their children.

This receptor was taken from a boy between 10 and 17 years old in good health. The specimen sequenced was blood. The chain couples TRBV15 to TRBJ1-6, with TRBD1 matching over 7 bases. CDR3 DNA sequence: TGTGCCACCAGCAGGCGACAGGGCCATTCACCCCTCCACTTT. Protein: CATSRRQGHSPLHF.